This TCR beta chain was sequenced for a study of cytomegalovirus exposure and HLA in healthy donors. Regarding the study as a whole: Sequence variants that were highly shared formed a cluster that was likely a sequencing artifact.

The CDR3 sequence is 14 residues long. The ends were cut back, 3 bases at V and 8 bases at J, with 14 bases in the middle. Germline loops: CDR1 LNHDA, CDR2 SQIVND (reference sequence). As regards this clone: Antigen: not known.

Amplification used 60 Vbeta primers and 13 Jbeta primers. Method: immunoSEQ multiplex PCR; TCRdb's copy keeps in-frame clones and lacks some. There are about 150,000 clones in the sample; 70% to 80% occur only once, and 10% to 15% lies in the top ten. This TCR came from a man aged 30-40 years in good health and CMV-seropositive. The chain couples TRBV19 to TRBJ2-1; D is perhaps TRBD1 (6 bases). Specimen: PBMCs. The CDR3 DNA is TGTGCCAGTAGTATCCGGGCAGGGGTCCATGAGCAGTTCTTC. It translates to CASSIRAGVHEQFF.